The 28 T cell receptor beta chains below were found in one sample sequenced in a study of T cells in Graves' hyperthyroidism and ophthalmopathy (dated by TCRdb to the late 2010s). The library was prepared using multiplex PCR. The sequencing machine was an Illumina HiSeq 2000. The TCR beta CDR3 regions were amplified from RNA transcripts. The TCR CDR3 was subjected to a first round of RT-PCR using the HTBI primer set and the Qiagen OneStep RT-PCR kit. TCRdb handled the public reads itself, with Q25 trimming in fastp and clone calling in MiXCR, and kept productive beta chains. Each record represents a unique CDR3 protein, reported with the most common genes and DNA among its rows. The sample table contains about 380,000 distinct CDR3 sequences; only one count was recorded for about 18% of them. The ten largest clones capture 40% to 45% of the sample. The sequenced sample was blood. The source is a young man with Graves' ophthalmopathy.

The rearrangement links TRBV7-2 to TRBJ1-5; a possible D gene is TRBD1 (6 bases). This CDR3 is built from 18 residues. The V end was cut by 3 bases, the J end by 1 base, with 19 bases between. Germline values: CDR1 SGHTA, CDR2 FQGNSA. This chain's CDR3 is CASSLGGGAPRSNQPQHF. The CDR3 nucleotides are TGTGCCAGCAGCTTGGGCGGGGGGGCCCCTAGGAGCAATCAGCCCCAGCATTTT.

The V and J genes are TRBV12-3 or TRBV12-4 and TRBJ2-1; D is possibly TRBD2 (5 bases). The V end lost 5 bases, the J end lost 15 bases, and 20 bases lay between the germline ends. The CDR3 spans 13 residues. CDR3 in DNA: TGTGCCAGCAGTACCAATGGACGGAGCGGCAGGTTCTTC. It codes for CASSTNGRSGRFF.

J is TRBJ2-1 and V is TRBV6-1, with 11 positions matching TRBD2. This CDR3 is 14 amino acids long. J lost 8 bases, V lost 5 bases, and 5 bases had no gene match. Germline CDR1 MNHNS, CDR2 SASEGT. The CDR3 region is CASSLAGGRDEQFF. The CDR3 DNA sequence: TGTGCCAGCAGTTTAGCGGGGGGGAGGGATGAGCAGTTCTTC.

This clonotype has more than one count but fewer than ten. The CDR3 DNA follows: TGTGCCAGTAGTTTTGACTTAGCGACGGTGAATCAGCCCCAGCATTTT. This encodes CASSFDLATVNQPQHF. This chain joins TRBV19 and TRBJ1-5; D not certain. CDR1 is LNHDA and CDR2 is SQIVND in the germline V gene (reference sequence). The CDR3 has 16 residues. Trimming took off 5 bases at V and 4 bases at J, with 18 bases between the two ends.

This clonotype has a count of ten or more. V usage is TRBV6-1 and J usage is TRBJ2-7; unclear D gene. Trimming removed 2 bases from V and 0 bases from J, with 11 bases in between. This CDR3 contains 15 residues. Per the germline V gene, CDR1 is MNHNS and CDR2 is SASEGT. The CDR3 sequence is CASSERAGSSYEQYF. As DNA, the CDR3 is TGTGCCAGCAGTGAAAGGGCAGGCAGCTCCTACGAGCAGTACTTC.

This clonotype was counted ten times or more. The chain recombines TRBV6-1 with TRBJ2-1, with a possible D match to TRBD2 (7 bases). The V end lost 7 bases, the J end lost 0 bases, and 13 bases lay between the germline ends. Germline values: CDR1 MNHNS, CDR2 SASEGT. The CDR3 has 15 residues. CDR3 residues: CASMKGGPSYNEQFF. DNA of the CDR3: TGTGCCAGCATGAAGGGGGGGCCCTCCTACAATGAGCAGTTCTTC.

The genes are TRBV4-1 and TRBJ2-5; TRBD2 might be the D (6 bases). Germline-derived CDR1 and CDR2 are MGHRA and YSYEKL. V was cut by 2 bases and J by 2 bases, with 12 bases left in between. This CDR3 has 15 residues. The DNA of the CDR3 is TGCGCCAGCAGCCAACTTGGACTATCACAAGAGACCCAGTACTTC. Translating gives CASSQLGLSQETQYF.

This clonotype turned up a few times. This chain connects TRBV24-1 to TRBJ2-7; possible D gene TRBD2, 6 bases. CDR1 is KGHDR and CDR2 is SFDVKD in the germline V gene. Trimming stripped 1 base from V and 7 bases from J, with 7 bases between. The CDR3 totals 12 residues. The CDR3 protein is CATSDFREEQYF. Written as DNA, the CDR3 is TGTGCCACCAGTGATTTCCGGGAGGAGCAGTACTTC.

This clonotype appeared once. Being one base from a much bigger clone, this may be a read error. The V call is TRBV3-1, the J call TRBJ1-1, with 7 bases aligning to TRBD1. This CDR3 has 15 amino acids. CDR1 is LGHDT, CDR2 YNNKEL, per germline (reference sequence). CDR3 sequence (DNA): TGTGCCAGCAGCCCGCCAGGGGGTACGAACACTGAAGCTTCCTTT. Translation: CASSPPGGTNTEASF.

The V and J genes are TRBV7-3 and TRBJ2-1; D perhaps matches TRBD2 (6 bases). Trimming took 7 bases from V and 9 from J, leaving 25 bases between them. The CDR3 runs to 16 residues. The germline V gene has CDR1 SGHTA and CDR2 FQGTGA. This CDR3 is CASTKTGSVTEGEQFF. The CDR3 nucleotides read TGTGCCAGCACTAAAACGGGGAGCGTAACGGAGGGTGAGCAGTTCTTC.

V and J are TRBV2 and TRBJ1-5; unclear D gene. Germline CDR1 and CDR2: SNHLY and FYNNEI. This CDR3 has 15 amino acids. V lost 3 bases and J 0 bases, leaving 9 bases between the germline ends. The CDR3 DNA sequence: TGTGCCAGCAGTGAGGGCCGTAATAGCAATCAGCCCCAGCATTTT. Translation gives CASSEGRNSNQPQHF.

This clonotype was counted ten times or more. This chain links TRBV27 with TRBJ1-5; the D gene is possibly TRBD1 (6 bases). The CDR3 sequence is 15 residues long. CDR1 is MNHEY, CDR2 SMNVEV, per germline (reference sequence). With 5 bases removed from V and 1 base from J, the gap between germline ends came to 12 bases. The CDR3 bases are TGTGCCAGCAGTCTAGGGGGAGGGAGCAATCAGCCCCAGCATTTT. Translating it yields CASSLGGGSNQPQHF.

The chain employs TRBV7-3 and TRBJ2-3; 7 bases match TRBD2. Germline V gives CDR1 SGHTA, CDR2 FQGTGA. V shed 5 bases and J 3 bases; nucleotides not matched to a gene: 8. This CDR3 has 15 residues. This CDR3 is CASSPLRGRTDTQYF. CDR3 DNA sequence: TGTGCCAGCAGCCCCTTGCGGGGGAGGACAGATACGCAGTATTTT.

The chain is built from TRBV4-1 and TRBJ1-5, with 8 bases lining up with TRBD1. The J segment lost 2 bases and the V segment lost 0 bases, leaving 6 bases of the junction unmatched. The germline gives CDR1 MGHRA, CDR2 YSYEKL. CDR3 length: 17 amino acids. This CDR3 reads CASSQDGRRGRNQPQHF. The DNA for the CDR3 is TGCGCCAGCAGCCAAGATGGTCGCAGGGGGCGCAATCAGCCCCAGCATTTT.

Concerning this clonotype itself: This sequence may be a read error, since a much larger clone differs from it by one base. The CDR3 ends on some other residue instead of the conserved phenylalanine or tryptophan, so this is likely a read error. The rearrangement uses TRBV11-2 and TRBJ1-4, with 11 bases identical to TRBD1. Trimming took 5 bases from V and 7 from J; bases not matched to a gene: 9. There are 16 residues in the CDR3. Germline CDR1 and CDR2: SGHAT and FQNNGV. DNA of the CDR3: TGTGCCAGCAGCCCGGACAGGGGGCTCGGCGGTGAAAAACTGTTTCTT. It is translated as CASSPDRGLGGEKLFL.

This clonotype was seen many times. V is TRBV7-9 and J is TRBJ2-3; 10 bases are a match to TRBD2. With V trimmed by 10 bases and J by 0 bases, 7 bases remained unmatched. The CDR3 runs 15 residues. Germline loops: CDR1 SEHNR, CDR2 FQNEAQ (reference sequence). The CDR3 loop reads CATIAGGSSTDTQYF. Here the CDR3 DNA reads TGTGCCACCATAGCGGGGGGCTCCAGCACAGATACGCAGTATTTT.

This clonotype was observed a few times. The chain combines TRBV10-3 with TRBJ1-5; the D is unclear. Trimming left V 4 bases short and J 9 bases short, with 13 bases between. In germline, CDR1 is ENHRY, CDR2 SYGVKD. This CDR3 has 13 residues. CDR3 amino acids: CAISAEGLGPQHF. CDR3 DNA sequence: TGTGCCATCAGTGCGGAGGGATTAGGGCCCCAGCATTTT.

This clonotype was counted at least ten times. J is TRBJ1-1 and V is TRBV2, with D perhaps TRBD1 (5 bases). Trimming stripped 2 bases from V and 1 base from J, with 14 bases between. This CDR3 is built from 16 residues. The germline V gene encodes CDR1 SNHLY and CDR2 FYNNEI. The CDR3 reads CASSEQGRDWNTEAFF. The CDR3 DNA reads TGTGCCAGCAGTGAACAGGGTAGGGATTGGAACACTGAAGCTTTCTTT.

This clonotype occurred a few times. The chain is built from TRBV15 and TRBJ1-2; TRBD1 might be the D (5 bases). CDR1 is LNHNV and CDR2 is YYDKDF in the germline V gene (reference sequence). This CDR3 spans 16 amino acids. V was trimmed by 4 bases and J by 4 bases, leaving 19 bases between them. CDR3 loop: CATSTPLRDGVYGYTF. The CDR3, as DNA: TGTGCCACCAGCACCCCCTTGCGGGACGGGGTCTATGGCTACACCTTC.

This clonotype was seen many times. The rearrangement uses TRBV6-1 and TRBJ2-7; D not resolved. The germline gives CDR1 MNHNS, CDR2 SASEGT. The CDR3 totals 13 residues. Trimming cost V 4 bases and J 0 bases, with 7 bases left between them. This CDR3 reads CASSVGVSYEQYF. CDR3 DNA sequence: TGTGCCAGCAGTGTTGGGGTCTCCTACGAGCAGTACTTC.

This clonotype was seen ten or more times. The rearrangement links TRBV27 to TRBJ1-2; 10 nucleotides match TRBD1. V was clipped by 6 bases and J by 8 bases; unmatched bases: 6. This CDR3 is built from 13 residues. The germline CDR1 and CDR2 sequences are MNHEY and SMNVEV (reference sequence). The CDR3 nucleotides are TGTGCCAGCAGGTTTGGGACAGGGGAAGGCTACACCTTC. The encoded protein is CASRFGTGEGYTF.

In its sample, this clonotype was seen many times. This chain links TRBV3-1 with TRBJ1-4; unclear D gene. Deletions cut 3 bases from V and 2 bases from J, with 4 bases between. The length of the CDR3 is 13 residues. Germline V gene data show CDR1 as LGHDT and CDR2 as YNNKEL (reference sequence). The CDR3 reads CASSHGTNEKLFF. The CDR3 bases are TGTGCCAGCAGCCACGGGACTAATGAAAAACTGTTTTTT.

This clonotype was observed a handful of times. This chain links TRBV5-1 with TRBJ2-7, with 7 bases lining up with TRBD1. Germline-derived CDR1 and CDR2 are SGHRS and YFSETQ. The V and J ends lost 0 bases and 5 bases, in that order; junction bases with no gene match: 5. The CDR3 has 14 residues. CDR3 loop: CASSLETGYHEQYF. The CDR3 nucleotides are TGCGCCAGCAGCTTGGAGACAGGGTACCACGAGCAGTACTTC.

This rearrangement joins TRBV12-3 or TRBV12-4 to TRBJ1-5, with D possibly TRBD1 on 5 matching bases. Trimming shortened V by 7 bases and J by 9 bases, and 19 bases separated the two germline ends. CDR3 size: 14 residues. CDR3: CASNLGQGKGPQHF. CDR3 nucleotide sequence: TGTGCCAGCAACCTAGGGCAGGGTAAAGGGCCCCAGCATTTT.

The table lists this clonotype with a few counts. The CDR3 DNA follows: TGTGCCAGCAGTGAAGGAGATGGGACAGGCCCTCCTTACTTCCACTTT. The encoded protein is CASSEGDGTGPPYFHF. The J gene is TRBJ1-6, the V gene TRBV6-1, with TRBD1 matching over 8 bases. V dropped 1 base and J dropped 17; count of bases not matched to a gene: 16. Germline V lookup: CDR1 MNHNS, CDR2 SASEGT. The CDR3 has 16 residues.

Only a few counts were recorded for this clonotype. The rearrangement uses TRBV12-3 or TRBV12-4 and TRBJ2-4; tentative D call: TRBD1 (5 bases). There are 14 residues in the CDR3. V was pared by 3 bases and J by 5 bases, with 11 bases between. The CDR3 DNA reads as TGTGCCAGCAGTTTTAAGGGGCCTGAAAACATTCAGTACTTC. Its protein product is CASSFKGPENIQYF.

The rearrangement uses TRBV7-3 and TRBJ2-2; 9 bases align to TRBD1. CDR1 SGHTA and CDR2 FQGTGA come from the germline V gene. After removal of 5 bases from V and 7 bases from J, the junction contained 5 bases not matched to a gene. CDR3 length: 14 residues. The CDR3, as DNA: TGTGCCAGCAGCCCGTTGACAGGGGGCGGGGAGCTGTTTTTT. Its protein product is CASSPLTGGGELFF. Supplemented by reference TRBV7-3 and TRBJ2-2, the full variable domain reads GAGVSQTPSNKVTEKGKYVELRCDPISGHTALYWYRQSLGQGPEFLIYFQGTGAADDSGLPNDRFFAVRPEGSVSTLKIQRTERGDSAVYLCASSPLTGGGELFFGEGSRLTVL.

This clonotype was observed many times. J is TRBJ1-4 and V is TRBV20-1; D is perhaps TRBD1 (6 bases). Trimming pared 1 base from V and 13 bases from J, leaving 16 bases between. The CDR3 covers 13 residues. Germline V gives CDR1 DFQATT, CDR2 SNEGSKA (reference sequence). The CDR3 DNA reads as TGCAGTGCTAGAGTAATTGGCGGGGGCGGACTGTTTTTT. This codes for CSARVIGGGGLFF.